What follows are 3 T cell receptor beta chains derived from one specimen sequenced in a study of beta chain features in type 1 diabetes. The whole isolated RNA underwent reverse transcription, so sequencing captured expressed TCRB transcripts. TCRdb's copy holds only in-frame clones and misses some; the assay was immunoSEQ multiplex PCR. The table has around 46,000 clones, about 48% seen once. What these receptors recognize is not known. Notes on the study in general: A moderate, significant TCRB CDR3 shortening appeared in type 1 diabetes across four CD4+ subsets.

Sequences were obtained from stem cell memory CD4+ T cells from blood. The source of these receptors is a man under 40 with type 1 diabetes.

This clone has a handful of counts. This chain's CDR3 is CASSLLAEWGHTQYF. The DNA of the CDR3 is TGTGCCAGCAGCTTGCTAGCGGAATGGGGTCATACGCAGTATTTT. The chain uses TRBV5-6 and TRBJ2-3; 7 nucleotides match TRBD2. The CDR3 loop spans 15 amino acids. The germline V gene encodes CDR1 SGHDT and CDR2 YYEEEE. Trimming at V came to 1 base and at J to 7 bases, leaving 9 bases not matched to a gene.

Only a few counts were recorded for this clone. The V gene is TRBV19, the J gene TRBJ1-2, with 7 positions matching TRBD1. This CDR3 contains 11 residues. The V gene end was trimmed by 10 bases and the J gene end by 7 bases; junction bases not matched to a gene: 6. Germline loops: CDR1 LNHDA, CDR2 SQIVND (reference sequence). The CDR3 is CATAGGSGYTF. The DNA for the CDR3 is TGTGCCACCGCAGGGGGGTCTGGCTACACCTTC.

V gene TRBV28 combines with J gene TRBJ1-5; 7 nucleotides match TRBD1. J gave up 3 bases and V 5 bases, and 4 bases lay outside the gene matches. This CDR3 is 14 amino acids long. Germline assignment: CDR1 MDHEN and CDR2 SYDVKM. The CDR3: CASSAGTVNQPQHF. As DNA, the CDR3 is TGTGCCAGCAGTGCCGGGACAGTCAATCAGCCCCAGCATTTT.